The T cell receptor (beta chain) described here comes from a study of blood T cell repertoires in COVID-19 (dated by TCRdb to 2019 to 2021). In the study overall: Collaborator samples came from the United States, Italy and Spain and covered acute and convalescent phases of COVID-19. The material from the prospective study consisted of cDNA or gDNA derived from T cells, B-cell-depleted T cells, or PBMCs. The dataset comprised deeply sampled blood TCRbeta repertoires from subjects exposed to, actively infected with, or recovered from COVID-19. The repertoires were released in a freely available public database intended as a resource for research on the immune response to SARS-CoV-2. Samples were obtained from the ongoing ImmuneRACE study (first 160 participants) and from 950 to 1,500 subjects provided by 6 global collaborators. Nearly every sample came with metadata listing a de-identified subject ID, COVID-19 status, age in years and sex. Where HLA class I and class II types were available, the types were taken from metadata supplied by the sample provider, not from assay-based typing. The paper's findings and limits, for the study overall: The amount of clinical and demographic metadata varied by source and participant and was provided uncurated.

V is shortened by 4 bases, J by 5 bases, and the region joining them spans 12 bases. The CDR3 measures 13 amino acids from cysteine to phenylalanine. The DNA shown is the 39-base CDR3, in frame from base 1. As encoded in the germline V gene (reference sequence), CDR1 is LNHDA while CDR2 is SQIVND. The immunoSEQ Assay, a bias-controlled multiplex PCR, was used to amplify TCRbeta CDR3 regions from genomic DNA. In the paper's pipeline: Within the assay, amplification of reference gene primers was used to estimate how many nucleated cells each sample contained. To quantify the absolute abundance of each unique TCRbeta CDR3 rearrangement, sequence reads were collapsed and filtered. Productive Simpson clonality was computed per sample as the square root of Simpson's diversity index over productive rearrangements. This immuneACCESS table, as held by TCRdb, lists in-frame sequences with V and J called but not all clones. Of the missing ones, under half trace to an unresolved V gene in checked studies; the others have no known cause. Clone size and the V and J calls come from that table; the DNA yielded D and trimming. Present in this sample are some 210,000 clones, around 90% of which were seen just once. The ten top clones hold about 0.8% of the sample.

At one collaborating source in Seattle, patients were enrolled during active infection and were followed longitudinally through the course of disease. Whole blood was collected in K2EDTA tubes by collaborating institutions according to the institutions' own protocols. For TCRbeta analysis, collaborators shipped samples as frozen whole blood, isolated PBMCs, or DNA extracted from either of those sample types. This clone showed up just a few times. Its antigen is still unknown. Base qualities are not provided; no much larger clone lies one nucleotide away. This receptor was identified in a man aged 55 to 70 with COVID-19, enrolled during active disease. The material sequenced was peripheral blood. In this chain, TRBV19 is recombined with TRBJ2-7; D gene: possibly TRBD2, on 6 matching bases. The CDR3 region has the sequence CASSNEGRNEQYF. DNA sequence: TGTGCCAGTAGTAATGAGGGGAGGAACGAGCAGTACTTC.